This T cell receptor (beta chain) appears in the sequencing data of a study of a mutant IDH1 vaccine in newly diagnosed glioma. Points on this clone: The target antigen is unknown.

Here immunoSEQ multiplex PCR was the method, and the copy in TCRdb shows in-frame clones only, minus some. Of 40,000 to 60,000 clones listed, roughly 84% are singletons. Time point in this sample: week 35, safety follow-up. Every vaccine dose comprised 300 ug of mutant IDH1 20-mer peptide plus topical imiquimod. The sequence was obtained from a man aged 40-50 years with glioma. The sample here was PBMCs, taken from a glioma patient whose treatment included an IDH1 peptide vaccine.

In nucleotides, the CDR3 is TGTGCCAGCAGGTCAGGGGGGGACTATGGCTACACCTTC. Residues: CASRSGGDYGYTF. J is TRBJ1-2 and V is TRBV6-5, with TRBD1 identical over 7 bases. Germline loops: CDR1 MNHEY, CDR2 SVGAGI. J lost 3 bases, V lost 6 bases, and 4 bases had no gene match. The CDR3 loop spans 13 amino acids.